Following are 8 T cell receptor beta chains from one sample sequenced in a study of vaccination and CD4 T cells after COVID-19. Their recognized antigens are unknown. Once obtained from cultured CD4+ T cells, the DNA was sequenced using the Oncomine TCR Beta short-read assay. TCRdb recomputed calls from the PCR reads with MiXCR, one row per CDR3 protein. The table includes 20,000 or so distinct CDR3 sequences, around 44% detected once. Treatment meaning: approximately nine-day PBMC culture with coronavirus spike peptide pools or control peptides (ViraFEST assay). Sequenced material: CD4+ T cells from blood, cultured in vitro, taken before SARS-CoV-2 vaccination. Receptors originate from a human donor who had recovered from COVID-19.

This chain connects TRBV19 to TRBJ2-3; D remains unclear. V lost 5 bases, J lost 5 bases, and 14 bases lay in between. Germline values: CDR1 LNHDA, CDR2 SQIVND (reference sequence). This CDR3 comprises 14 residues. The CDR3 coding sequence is TGTGCCAGTAGTTTGGGTAAACGTATAGATACGCAGTATTTT. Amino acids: CASSLGKRIDTQYF.

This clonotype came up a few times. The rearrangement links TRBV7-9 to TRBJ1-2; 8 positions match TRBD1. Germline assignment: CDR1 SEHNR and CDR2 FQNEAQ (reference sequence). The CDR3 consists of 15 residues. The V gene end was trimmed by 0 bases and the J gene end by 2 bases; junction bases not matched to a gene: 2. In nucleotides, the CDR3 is TGTGCCAGCAGCTTAGCGTCAGGGGGCAACTATGGCTACACCTTC. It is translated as CASSLASGGNYGYTF.

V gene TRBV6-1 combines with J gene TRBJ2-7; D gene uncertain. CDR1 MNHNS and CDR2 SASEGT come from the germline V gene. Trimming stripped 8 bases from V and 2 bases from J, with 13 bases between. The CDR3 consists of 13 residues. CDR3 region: CASRPDGAYEQYF. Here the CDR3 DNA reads TGTGCCAGCCGGCCGGACGGAGCCTACGAGCAGTACTTC.

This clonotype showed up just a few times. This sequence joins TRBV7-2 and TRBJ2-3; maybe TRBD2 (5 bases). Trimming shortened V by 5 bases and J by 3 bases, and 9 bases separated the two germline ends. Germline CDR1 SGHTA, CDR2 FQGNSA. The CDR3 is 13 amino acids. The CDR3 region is CASSREHTDTQYF. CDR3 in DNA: TGTGCCAGCAGCAGGGAGCATACAGATACGCAGTATTTT. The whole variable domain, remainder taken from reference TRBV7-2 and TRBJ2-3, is GAGVSQSPSNKVTEKGKDVELRCDPISGHTALYWYRQSLGQGLEFLIYFQGNSAPDKSGLPSDRFSAERTGGSVSTLTIQRTQQEDSAVYLCASSREHTDTQYFGPGTRLTVL.

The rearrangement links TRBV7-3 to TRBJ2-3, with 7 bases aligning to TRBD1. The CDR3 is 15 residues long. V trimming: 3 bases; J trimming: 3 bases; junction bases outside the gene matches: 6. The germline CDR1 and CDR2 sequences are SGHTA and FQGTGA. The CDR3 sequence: CASSFRTGKTDTQYF. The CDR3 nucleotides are TGTGCCAGCAGCTTCCGGACAGGAAAGACAGATACGCAGTATTTT.

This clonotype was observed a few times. The CDR3 protein is CASSPNRDRGNGYTF. The CDR3 DNA reads as TGTGCCAGCAGCCCGAACCGGGACAGGGGGAATGGCTACACCTTC. The chain couples TRBV3-1 to TRBJ1-2; 11 bases agree with TRBD1. Germline CDR1 reads LGHDT; CDR2 reads YNNKEL (reference sequence). V lost 4 bases, J lost 6 bases, and 7 bases stayed unmatched. The length of the CDR3 is 15 residues.

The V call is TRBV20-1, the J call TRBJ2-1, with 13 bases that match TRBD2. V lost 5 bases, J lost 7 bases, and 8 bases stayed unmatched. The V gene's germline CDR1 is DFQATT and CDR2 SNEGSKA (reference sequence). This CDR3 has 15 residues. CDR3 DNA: TGCAGTGCTTCCTCACTAGCGGGGGGGTGGAATGAGCAGTTCTTC. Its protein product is CSASSLAGGWNEQFF.

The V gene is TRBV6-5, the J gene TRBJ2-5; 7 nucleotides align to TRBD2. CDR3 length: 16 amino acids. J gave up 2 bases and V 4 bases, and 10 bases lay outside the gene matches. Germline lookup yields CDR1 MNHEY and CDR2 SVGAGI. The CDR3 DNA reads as TGTGCCAGCAGTTGGGCGTTGTCGGGGGGTCAAGAGACCCAGTACTTC. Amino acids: CASSWALSGGQETQYF.